These 23 T cell receptor beta chains share one sample of origin, sequenced in a study of T cells in localized non-small cell lung cancer. The assay was immunoSEQ multiplex PCR, and TCRdb's table has in-frame clones only and misses some. The sample shows tens of thousands of clones, 70% to 90% of them seen only once. The sample consisted of peripheral blood, taken before any cancer treatment. These receptors all come from a woman aged 35-75 years with stage I squamous cell lung carcinoma.

This clone was seen only a few times. V and J are TRBV4-2 and TRBJ2-5, with TRBD2 identical over 14 bases. CDR1 and CDR2 (germline): LGHNA, YNFKEQ. The V segment lost 5 bases and the J segment 5 bases; nucleotides outside the gene matches: 7. The CDR3 has 16 residues. The CDR3 protein is CASSAGTSGGRETQYF. For the CDR3, the DNA is TGTGCCAGCAGCGCAGGGACTAGCGGGGGAAGGGAGACCCAGTACTTC.

The rearrangement links TRBV4-1 to TRBJ1-5; TRBD1 aligns across 10 bases. The ends lost 6 bases at V and 4 bases at J; junction bases unmatched: 9. CDR3 length: 16 residues. CDR1 MGHRA and CDR2 YSYEKL come from the germline V gene. The CDR3 region has the DNA TGCGCCAGCAGTCCAGACAGGGGGCTACCGAATCAGCCCCAGCATTTT. As protein: CASSPDRGLPNQPQHF.

The genes are TRBV25-1 and TRBJ1-1; D perhaps matches TRBD1 (5 bases). Germline V gene sequence: CDR1 MGHDK, CDR2 SYGVNS. Trimming stripped 7 bases from V and 3 bases from J, with 15 bases between. The CDR3 sequence is 14 residues long. The CDR3 DNA reads as TGTGCCAGCACTGATCCAGGGAGGTACACTGAAGCTTTCTTT. Its translation: CASTDPGRYTEAFF.

The chain is built from TRBV7-9 and TRBJ1-5; D remains ambiguous. The CDR3 has 13 amino acids. V was clipped by 5 bases and J by 7 bases, with 12 bases between them. In germline, CDR1 is SEHNR, CDR2 FQNEAQ (reference sequence). The CDR3 loop is CASSRAGQQPQHF. For the CDR3, the DNA is TGTGCCAGCAGCCGCGCAGGCCAACAGCCCCAGCATTTT.

The rearrangement links TRBV10-3 to TRBJ2-5, with 16 bases aligning to TRBD2. The V gene's germline CDR1 is ENHRY and CDR2 SYGVKD. V shed 3 bases and J 5 bases; nucleotides not matched to a gene: 9. The CDR3 contains 18 residues. CDR3 amino acids: CAISDGTSGGAYGETQYF. CDR3 sequence (DNA): TGTGCCATCAGTGACGGGACTAGCGGGGGGGCCTACGGGGAGACCCAGTACTTC.

The V gene is TRBV2, the J gene TRBJ2-5, with D perhaps TRBD2 (6 bases). Trimming took 4 bases from V and 2 from J, leaving 11 bases between them. Germline loops: CDR1 SNHLY, CDR2 FYNNEI. This CDR3 region has 14 residues. The CDR3 here is CASSGDWVQETQYF. The CDR3 nucleotides are TGTGCCAGCAGTGGGGACTGGGTTCAAGAGACCCAGTACTTC.

The chain employs TRBV18 and TRBJ2-1; TRBD2 matches at 9 bases. CDR1 and CDR2 from the germline V gene are KGHSH and LQKENI. The junction had 4 bases not matched to a gene; V was cut back by 3 bases and J by 10 bases. The CDR3 has 13 residues. The CDR3 sequence is CASSPVAGEEQFF. The CDR3 DNA reads TGTGCCAGCTCACCGGTAGCGGGGGAAGAGCAGTTCTTC.

The CDR3, as DNA: TGTGCCAGCAGTTATTCCGGGACAGGGACCTACGAGCAGTACTTC. As protein: CASSYSGTGTYEQYF. J is TRBJ2-7 and V is TRBV5-5, with 9 bases fitting TRBD1. V lost 5 bases and J lost 2; bases outside the gene matches: 8. CDR3 size: 15 residues. Germline-derived CDR1 and CDR2 are SGHKS and YYEKEE (reference sequence).

This clone has a single count. The chain couples TRBV7-9 to TRBJ2-7, with D hard to call. There are 12 residues in the CDR3. V shed 1 base and J shed 6 bases, with 7 bases lying between them. Germline V lookup: CDR1 SEHNR, CDR2 FQNEAQ (reference sequence). In DNA form, the CDR3 reads TGTGCCAGCAGCTTAGACGCGCGCGAGCAGTACTTC. Translating it yields CASSLDAREQYF.

The V gene is TRBV11-2, the J gene TRBJ2-1, with 7 bases that match TRBD2. With 1 base clipped from V and 1 base from J, the junction kept 1 base outside the gene matches. The CDR3 loop spans 15 amino acids. Germline V lookup: CDR1 SGHAT, CDR2 FQNNGV. CDR3 sequence (DNA): TGTGCCAGCAGCTTAGCGGGAGGTTCCTACAATGAGCAGTTCTTC. Its translation: CASSLAGGSYNEQFF.

A single count supports this clone. The V and J genes are TRBV2 and TRBJ2-5; TRBD2 matches 8 bases. The V gene end was trimmed by 2 bases and the J gene end by 2 bases; junction bases not matched to a gene: 10. Germline V gene sequence: CDR1 SNHLY, CDR2 FYNNEI. The CDR3 runs to 17 residues. CDR3 sequence reads: CASSENPWRGVQETQYF. The CDR3 DNA reads as TGTGCCAGCAGTGAAAATCCATGGCGGGGGGTACAAGAGACCCAGTACTTC.

The gene calls are TRBV7-8 and TRBJ2-5, with D perhaps TRBD1 (6 bases). Trimming cost V 5 bases and J 3 bases, with 16 bases left between them. The CDR3 contains 15 residues. From germline, CDR1 is SGHVS and CDR2 FQNEAQ. The CDR3 protein is CASSLQGGREETQYF. CDR3 nucleotides: TGTGCCAGCAGCCTACAAGGGGGACGGGAAGAGACCCAGTACTTC. Complete variable domain (other parts from reference TRBV7-8 and TRBJ2-5): GAGVSQSPRYKVAKRGQDVALRCDPISGHVSLFWYQQALGQGPEFLTYFQNEAQLDKSGLPSDRFFAERPEGSVSTLKIQRTQQEDSAVYLCASSLQGGREETQYFGPGTRLLVL.

V and J are TRBV19 and TRBJ1-6; tentatively, D is TRBD1 (5 bases). CDR1 is LNHDA and CDR2 is SQIVND in the germline V gene (reference sequence). This CDR3 region has 14 residues. V dropped 7 bases and J dropped 5 bases, with 12 bases sitting between them. The CDR3 coding sequence is TGTGCCAGTACAGGGCCGGGGGATAATTCACCCCTCCACTTT. This codes for CASTGPGDNSPLHF.

This clone was seen a single time. A junction boundary mismatches the germline segment, possibly from a read error. V gene TRBV4-1 combines with J gene TRBJ2-7; 7 bases match TRBD1. CDR1 is MGHRA and CDR2 is YSYEKL in the germline V gene. The CDR3 runs to 13 residues. CDR3 in DNA: TGCGCCAGCAGCCACCTAAGACAGGGTGGAGTCGGCTTC. Encoded protein: CASSHLRQGGVGF.

The chain links TRBV14 to TRBJ1-1; D is ambiguous. V gave up 4 bases and J gave up 6 bases, with 12 bases separating them. The CDR3 is made up of 13 amino acids. Germline values: CDR1 SGHDN, CDR2 FVKESK. The CDR3 is CASSPSPGSEAFF. The CDR3 region has the DNA TGTGCCAGCAGCCCGAGTCCCGGGTCTGAAGCTTTCTTT.

Notes on this clone: One end of the junction does not line up with germline, which may come from a read error. The chain is built from TRBV7-7 and TRBJ1-4; D unclear. The CDR3 is 15 amino acids. Per germline, CDR1 SSHAT and CDR2 FNYEAQ (reference sequence). The DNA for the CDR3 is TGTGCTAGCAGCCCCACGGACGGGTCTGGGGAAAAACTGTTTTTT. Its translation: CASSPTDGSGEKLFF.

The V gene is TRBV30, the J gene TRBJ1-6; the D gene is possibly TRBD1 (6 bases). The germline V gene has CDR1 GTSNPN and CDR2 SVGIG (reference sequence). Trimming stripped 5 bases from V and 10 bases from J, with 21 bases between. CDR3 length: 15 amino acids. CDR3 in amino acids: CAWGGPYRGSSPLHF. CDR3 DNA sequence: TGTGCCTGGGGGGGCCCCTACCGCGGGTCGTCACCCCTCCACTTT.

The genes are TRBV7-2 and TRBJ1-2, with D perhaps TRBD1 (6 bases). The CDR3 runs 15 residues. Trimming pared 0 bases from V and 2 bases from J, leaving 10 bases between. From germline, CDR1 is SGHTA and CDR2 FQGNSA. The CDR3 DNA reads as TGTGCCAGCAGCTTAGCAGGGGGGCCCAACTATGGCTACACCTTC. It translates to CASSLAGGPNYGYTF.

The V call is TRBV27, the J call TRBJ1-6, with 8 positions matching TRBD1. The length of the CDR3 is 18 residues. Germline V lookup: CDR1 MNHEY, CDR2 SMNVEV (reference sequence). The J segment lost 10 bases and the V segment lost 2 bases, leaving 16 bases of the junction unmatched. CDR3 residues: CASSLGRQGIRLGSPLHF. The CDR3 DNA reads TGTGCCAGCAGTTTAGGTAGACAGGGGATTCGGTTAGGCTCACCCCTCCACTTT.

This chain uses TRBV4-2 with TRBJ2-1; D gene unclear. Germline CDR1 is LGHNA and CDR2 is YNFKEQ. The CDR3 loop spans 13 amino acids. The V gene lost 1 base and the J gene lost 8 bases, with 9 bases spanning the gap. The CDR3 sequence is CASSQVGTDEQFF. DNA for the CDR3: TGTGCCAGCAGCCAAGTAGGTACGGATGAGCAGTTCTTC.

The rearrangement links TRBV5-1 to TRBJ2-7; D remains unclear. CDR1 is SGHRS and CDR2 is YFSETQ in the germline V gene. CDR3 length equals 13 residues. V was trimmed by 1 base and J by 7 bases, leaving 12 bases between them. The CDR3 region is CASSLNGIREQYF. The CDR3 DNA follows: TGCGCCAGCAGCTTGAACGGCATTCGAGAGCAGTACTTC.

The sample holds one count of this clone. The J gene is TRBJ1-3, the V gene TRBV2; 8 bases agree with TRBD1. Germline CDR1 and CDR2: SNHLY and FYNNEI. The junction had 12 bases not matched to a gene; V was cut back by 6 bases and J by 2 bases. CDR3 size: 17 residues. In DNA form, the CDR3 reads TGTGCCAGCAGGGAATCTGGACAGGGTACTCCTGGAAACACCATATATTTT. Its protein is CASRESGQGTPGNTIYF. Supplemented by reference TRBV2 and TRBJ1-3, the full variable domain reads EPEVTQTPSHQVTQMGQEVILRCVPISNHLYFYWYRQILGQKVEFLVSFYNNEISEKSEIFDDQFSVERPDGSNFTLKIRSTKLEDSAMYFCASRESGQGTPGNTIYFGEGSWLTVV.

The chain joins TRBV10-2 to TRBJ1-1; D is perhaps TRBD1 (5 bases). V gave up 0 bases and J gave up 0 bases, with 11 bases separating them. The CDR3 extends over 16 amino acids. CDR1 is WSHSY, CDR2 SAAADI, per germline. The CDR3 DNA is TGCGCCAGCAGTGAGTCGACGGGGGGAATGAACACTGAAGCTTTCTTT. It encodes CASSESTGGMNTEAFF.